What follows are 2 T cell receptor beta chains derived from one specimen sequenced in a study of blood T cells in healthy people across ages. The authors ran a second PCR of about 7 to 12 cycles using a sample-barcoded 5' primer and a J-beta primer mix. TCRdb re-analysed the 5' RACE reads in MiXCR, keeping a single row per CDR3 protein. The sample yields about 970,000 distinct CDR3 sequences, roughly half seen once. What was sequenced was blood. All receptors come from an older woman in good health.

The CDR3 region is CAWSLTGQYSTEAFF. The DNA of the CDR3 is TGTGCCTGGAGTCTAACGGGACAATACTCCACTGAAGCTTTCTTT. The chain has TRBV30 and TRBJ1-1, with D maybe TRBD1 (6 bases). Looked up from germline, CDR1 is GTSNPN and CDR2 is SVGIG (reference sequence). Trimming took 2 bases from V and 4 from J, leaving 17 bases between them. The CDR3 is 15 residues long. Looking up the rest from reference TRBV30 and TRBJ1-1 gives the full variable domain: SQTIHQWPATLVQPVGSPLSLECTVEGTSNPNLYWYRQAAGRGLQLLFYSVGIGQISSEVPQNLSASRPQDRQFILSSKKLLLSDSGFYLCAWSLTGQYSTEAFFGQGTRLTVV.

This rearrangement joins TRBV12-3 or TRBV12-4 to TRBJ2-5, with D perhaps TRBD1 (6 bases). Trimming took 6 bases from V and 3 from J, leaving 11 bases between them. The CDR3 contains 13 residues. The CDR3 DNA follows: TGTGCCAGCAGGCTTCAGGGGAAAGAGACCCAGTACTTC. Protein product: CASRLQGKETQYF.